One and the same sample provided the 32 T cell receptor beta chains below, sequenced in a study of blood T cell repertoires in COVID-19 (dated by TCRdb to about 2020). Library preparation employed the immunoSEQ multiplex PCR assay. This immuneACCESS table, as held by TCRdb, lists in-frame sequences with V and J called but not all clones. Of the missing ones, under half trace to an unresolved V gene in checked studies; the others have no known cause. The sample table holds around 380,000 clones, of which around 87% were seen once. 1.3% of the sample is taken by the ten largest. The sample taken for sequencing was PBMCs or T cells enriched from blood (not recorded which). The receptor source for this set is a man aged 25-45 years who had recovered from COVID-19.

This clone was detected only a few times. V gene TRBV6-5 combines with J gene TRBJ1-1, with 8 bases matching TRBD1. Trimming at V came to 5 bases and at J to 2 bases, leaving 4 bases not matched to a gene. The germline CDR1 and CDR2 sequences are MNHEY and SVGAGI. This CDR3 has 14 residues. CDR3 region: CASSMTGVNTEAFF. DNA for the CDR3: TGTGCCAGCAGTATGACAGGGGTCAACACTGAAGCTTTCTTT.

V is TRBV6-2 or TRBV6-3 and J is TRBJ1-6, with 8 bases that match TRBD1. Germline V lookup: CDR1 MNHEY, CDR2 SVGEGT. The length of the CDR3 is 17 residues. With 2 bases clipped from V and 9 bases from J, the junction kept 12 bases outside the gene matches. CDR3 in amino acids: CASSYEPPGQVTSPLHF. DNA for the CDR3: TGTGCCAGCAGTTACGAGCCACCGGGACAGGTAACTTCACCCCTCCACTTT.

The V call is TRBV4-3, the J call TRBJ2-4; 7 nucleotides align to TRBD1. Germline V CDR1 and CDR2: LGHNA, YSLEER. After removal of 3 bases from V and 8 bases from J, the junction contained 7 bases not matched to a gene. The CDR3 has 14 amino acids. The CDR3 spells CASSQGQPQDIQYF. The CDR3, as DNA: TGCGCCAGCAGCCAGGGACAGCCCCAGGACATTCAGTACTTC.

This clone was counted a single time. The rearrangement links TRBV20-1 to TRBJ2-2, with 8 bases aligning to TRBD1. The CDR3 spans 14 residues. V dropped 3 bases and J dropped 3; count of bases not matched to a gene: 3. Per the germline V gene, CDR1 is DFQATT and CDR2 is SNEGSKA (reference sequence). CDR3 DNA sequence: TGCAGTGCTAGTGGACAGGGTTACACCGGGGAGCTGTTTTTT. This encodes CSASGQGYTGELFF.

This clone was found a few times. The V and J genes are TRBV30 and TRBJ1-2; unclear D gene. Per germline, CDR1 GTSNPN and CDR2 SVGIG (reference sequence). Trimming took off 3 bases at V and 9 bases at J, with 14 bases between the two ends. The CDR3 is 12 amino acids. The CDR3, as DNA: TGTGCCTGGAGCACCAGGCAGACGAGCTACACCTTC. Translation: CAWSTRQTSYTF.

The sample holds one count of this clone. The V gene is TRBV27, the J gene TRBJ1-2, with D possibly matching TRBD1 (6 bases). Germline CDR1 reads MNHEY; CDR2 reads SMNVEV (reference sequence). This CDR3 region has 14 residues. With 5 bases removed from V and 1 base from J, the gap between germline ends came to 11 bases. The CDR3 DNA is TGTGCCAGCAGTCCCCGACAGGATAACTATGGCTACACCTTC. The encoded protein is CASSPRQDNYGYTF.

CDR3 in DNA: TGTGCCAGCAGCGCCCCGGGGGGGCGGCGGAATGAGCAGTTCTTC. This gives the protein CASSAPGGRRNEQFF. V gene TRBV7-3 combines with J gene TRBJ2-1; the match to TRBD2 covers 8 bases. Trimming at V came to 5 bases and at J to 7 bases, leaving 10 bases not matched to a gene. CDR1 SGHTA and CDR2 FQGTGA come from the germline V gene. The CDR3 extends over 15 amino acids. Combining the CDR3 with reference TRBV7-3 and TRBJ2-1 gives the whole variable domain GAGVSQTPSNKVTEKGKYVELRCDPISGHTALYWYRQSLGQGPEFLIYFQGTGAADDSGLPNDRFFAVRPEGSVSTLKIQRTERGDSAVYLCASSAPGGRRNEQFFGPGTRLTVL.

The chain links TRBV4-1 to TRBJ2-7, with a weak D call TRBD2 (5 bases). Germline loops: CDR1 MGHRA, CDR2 YSYEKL. Between the trimmed V and J ends, which lost 1 base and 6 bases, there was a span of 19 bases. The CDR3 is made up of 16 amino acids. The CDR3: CASSQAFMSGMGEQYF. CDR3 sequence (DNA): TGCGCCAGCAGCCAAGCCTTTATGTCCGGGATGGGCGAGCAGTACTTC.

This clone has just a few counts. The CDR3 DNA is TGTGCCAGCAGCTTTGGGACTAGCGGTTCAGGAGAGACCCAGTACTTC. This sequence encodes CASSFGTSGSGETQYF. The V gene is TRBV7-8, the J gene TRBJ2-5; TRBD2 matches 11 bases. Germline lookup yields CDR1 SGHVS and CDR2 FQNEAQ. The CDR3 has 16 residues. V was clipped by 3 bases and J by 4 bases; unmatched bases: 7.

This clone has only a few counts. The V call is TRBV5-4, the J call TRBJ2-6, with D perhaps TRBD1 (7 bases). The CDR3 has 17 amino acids. V gave up 4 bases and J gave up 0 bases, with 14 bases separating them. CDR1 is SGHNT, CDR2 YYREEE, per germline (reference sequence). CDR3 residues: CASSPGDRLSGANVLTF. The CDR3 DNA is TGTGCCAGCAGCCCGGGGGACAGACTCTCTGGGGCCAACGTCCTGACTTTC.

The V call is TRBV7-9, the J call TRBJ1-1; D remains unclear. Deletions cut 5 bases from V and 5 bases from J, with 6 bases between. CDR1 and CDR2 from the germline V gene are SEHNR and FQNEAQ (reference sequence). This CDR3 is 11 amino acids long. This CDR3 is CASSLTTEAFF. CDR3 sequence (DNA): TGTGCCAGCAGCCTCACTACTGAAGCTTTCTTT.

The J gene is TRBJ2-1, the V gene TRBV6-5, with TRBD1 as a possible D gene (6 bases). V lost 6 bases and J lost 7, with 10 bases in between. CDR3 length: 12 residues. CDR1 is MNHEY, CDR2 SVGAGI, per germline. The CDR3 sequence: CASSVRGNEQFF. The CDR3 DNA sequence: TGTGCCAGCAGCGTCAGGGGAAATGAGCAGTTCTTC.

This clone was counted once. This chain connects TRBV14 to TRBJ1-2; D is uncertain. CDR1 is SGHDN, CDR2 FVKESK, per germline. The CDR3 consists of 12 residues. V gave up 5 bases and J gave up 0 bases, with 4 bases separating them. The CDR3 DNA is TGTGCCAGCAGCGCAGCTAACTATGGCTACACCTTC. Residues: CASSAANYGYTF.

Remarks on this clone: At the DNA level, this CDR3 is encoded by other sequences in the same sample as well. V and J are TRBV6-2 or TRBV6-3 and TRBJ1-6; D is ambiguous. CDR1 MNHEY and CDR2 SVGEGT come from the germline V gene. The germline V and J ends were trimmed by 4 bases and 7 bases, with 5 bases remaining between them. This CDR3 comprises 12 residues. The CDR3 loop reads CASSSLNSPLHF. DNA for the CDR3: TGTGCCAGCAGTTCCCTCAATTCACCCCTCCACTTT.

J is TRBJ1-2 and V is TRBV7-9; TRBD1 matches 8 bases. Germline lookup yields CDR1 SEHNR and CDR2 FQNEAQ (reference sequence). The CDR3 spans 15 residues. The V segment lost 3 bases and the J segment 0 bases; nucleotides outside the gene matches: 3. The CDR3 here is CASSFGQGANYGYTF. CDR3 DNA sequence: TGTGCCAGCAGCTTTGGACAGGGAGCTAACTATGGCTACACCTTC. Full variable domain (remainder filled in from reference TRBV7-9 and TRBJ1-2): DTGVSQNPRHKITKRGQNVTFRCDPISEHNRLYWYRQTLGQGPEFLTYFQNEAQLEKSRLLSDRFSAERPKGSFSTLEIQRTEQGDSAMYLCASSFGQGANYGYTFGSGTRLTVV.

The J gene is TRBJ1-1, the V gene TRBV4-2, with D uncertain. Germline-derived CDR1 and CDR2 are LGHNA and YNFKEQ. V lost 0 bases to trimming and J lost 3 bases, with 23 bases between them. The length of the CDR3 is 19 residues. CDR3 sequence reads: CASSQEFRSSPMRDTEAFF. The CDR3 nucleotides read TGTGCCAGCAGCCAAGAGTTTCGTTCTTCGCCAATGAGGGACACTGAAGCTTTCTTT.

The CDR3 sequence: CASSGTPQGETQYF. The CDR3 nucleotides read TGCGCCAGCAGCGGGACACCCCAAGGCGAGACCCAGTACTTC. The chain joins TRBV10-2 to TRBJ2-5; possibly TRBD1 for D (6 bases). The CDR3 loop spans 14 amino acids. The V end was cut by 6 bases, the J end by 5 bases, with 16 bases between. The germline V gene encodes CDR1 WSHSY and CDR2 SAAADI.

This chain's CDR3 is CASLDTDNYGYTF. The DNA for the CDR3 is TGTGCCAGCCTGGACACAGATAACTATGGCTACACCTTC. This chain connects TRBV28 to TRBJ1-2; possibly TRBD1 for D (5 bases). The CDR3 runs 13 residues. With 8 bases removed from V and 1 base from J, the gap between germline ends came to 11 bases. Germline V CDR1 and CDR2: MDHEN, SYDVKM.

This rearrangement joins TRBV2 to TRBJ1-1; TRBD1 matches 7 bases. Germline V lookup: CDR1 SNHLY, CDR2 FYNNEI. The CDR3 contains 13 residues. The V and J ends lost 5 bases and 3 bases, in that order; junction bases with no gene match: 3. The CDR3 region is CASSRDRDTEAFF. The CDR3 region has the DNA TGTGCCAGCAGTCGTGACAGGGACACTGAAGCTTTCTTT.

The chain combines TRBV6-4 with TRBJ2-3, with 7 bases that match TRBD1. The CDR3 has 14 amino acids. The J segment lost 1 base and the V segment lost 5 bases, leaving 3 bases of the junction unmatched. CDR1 is MRHNA and CDR2 is SNTAGT in the germline V gene. CDR3 loop: CASSKTGGTDTQYF. The DNA for the CDR3 is TGTGCCAGCAGTAAAACAGGGGGCACAGATACGCAGTATTTT.

The chain links TRBV2 to TRBJ1-1; the match to TRBD1 covers 7 bases. Germline lookup yields CDR1 SNHLY and CDR2 FYNNEI. The CDR3 is 15 residues long. V was pared by 6 bases and J by 3 bases, with 10 bases of the junction left unmatched. The CDR3 spells CASSQEQGTDTEAFF. CDR3 DNA: TGTGCCAGCAGCCAAGAACAGGGGACGGACACTGAAGCTTTCTTT.

The V and J genes are TRBV19 and TRBJ2-7; tentative D call: TRBD1 (5 bases). Per the germline V gene, CDR1 is LNHDA and CDR2 is SQIVND (reference sequence). Trimming cost V 1 base and J 4 bases, with 11 bases left between them. The CDR3 covers 14 residues. The CDR3 DNA is TGTGCCAGTAGTATAGGACAGTTGGGGTACGAGCAGTACTTC. Encoded protein: CASSIGQLGYEQYF.

CDR3 region: CAWSNPGQGATF. DNA of the CDR3: TGTGCCTGGAGTAACCCGGGACAGGGGGCAACCTTC. The chain has TRBV30 and TRBJ1-2, with 12 bases matching TRBD1. V lost 2 bases, J lost 14 bases, and 6 bases stayed unmatched. Germline-derived CDR1 and CDR2 are GTSNPN and SVGIG (reference sequence). The CDR3 covers 12 residues.

This clone was counted only a few times. The chain joins TRBV11-3 to TRBJ2-2; TRBD1 agrees at 7 bases. CDR1 is SGHNT, CDR2 YENEEA, per germline. Losses at the gene ends were 3 bases for V and 4 bases for J; bases not matched to a gene: 5. The CDR3 covers 15 residues. The CDR3 bases are TGTGCCAGCAGCTTGAAGGGGGCAGCCACCGGGGAGCTGTTTTTT. It encodes CASSLKGAATGELFF.

The rearrangement joins TRBV29-1 to TRBJ1-2; D call uncertain. With 3 bases removed from V and 2 bases from J, the gap between germline ends came to 13 bases. The CDR3 length is 14 residues. Germline CDR1 SQVTM, CDR2 ANQGSEA. The CDR3 is CSVDSYGFNYGYTF. The CDR3 nucleotides read TGCAGCGTTGATAGCTATGGTTTCAACTATGGCTACACCTTC.

This chain connects TRBV5-1 to TRBJ2-3; 8 nucleotides align to TRBD1. The J segment lost 4 bases and the V segment lost 0 bases, leaving 4 bases of the junction unmatched. There are 15 residues in the CDR3. CDR1 is SGHRS, CDR2 YFSETQ, per germline. CDR3 sequence reads: CASSLGQGNSDTQYF. The CDR3 DNA sequence: TGCGCCAGCAGCTTGGGACAGGGGAACTCAGATACGCAGTATTTT.

This sequence joins TRBV19 and TRBJ2-1, with 16 nucleotides matching TRBD2. Germline V gene sequence: CDR1 LNHDA, CDR2 SQIVND (reference sequence). The V segment lost 6 bases and the J segment 2 bases; nucleotides outside the gene matches: 1. The CDR3 is 16 residues long. CDR3 in amino acids: CASRGLAGGTYNEQFF. In DNA form, the CDR3 reads TGTGCCAGTAGGGGACTAGCGGGGGGGACCTACAATGAGCAGTTCTTC.

V is TRBV6-5 and J is TRBJ1-1; 7 bases fit TRBD1. Germline V gives CDR1 MNHEY, CDR2 SVGAGI. Trimming at V came to 6 bases and at J to 7 bases, leaving 8 bases not matched to a gene. CDR3 length equals 13 residues. The CDR3 DNA follows: TGTGCCAGCAGACGAGGGACAGCGAGTGAAGCTTTCTTT. It is translated as CASRRGTASEAFF.

The rearrangement uses TRBV5-1 and TRBJ2-2, with unresolved D. V was shortened by 4 bases and J by 0 bases, with 13 bases between the two germline ends. In germline, CDR1 is SGHRS, CDR2 YFSETQ. The CDR3 has 16 amino acids. CDR3 sequence reads: CASSPSTTANTGELFF. The CDR3 DNA sequence: TGCGCCAGCAGCCCGTCGACAACCGCGAACACCGGGGAGCTGTTTTTT.

The V call is TRBV2, the J call TRBJ2-7; TRBD2 aligns across 7 bases. V lost 9 bases and J lost 7; bases outside the gene matches: 12. The CDR3 runs to 13 residues. CDR1 and CDR2 from the germline V gene are SNHLY and FYNNEI. The CDR3 nucleotides are TGTGCCAGAGGTAGCGGGTCTCTTCGGGAGCAGTACTTC. Protein sequence: CARGSGSLREQYF.

The gene calls are TRBV5-4 and TRBJ1-2; the D gene is possibly TRBD1 (6 bases). The V end was cut by 1 base, the J end by 4 bases, with 11 bases between. CDR3 length equals 14 residues. Germline CDR1 SGHNT, CDR2 YYREEE (reference sequence). The CDR3: CASSLPGRGYGYTF. In nucleotides, the CDR3 is TGTGCCAGCAGCTTGCCGGGCAGGGGCTATGGCTACACCTTC.

V usage is TRBV30 and J usage is TRBJ1-5; D not resolved. In germline, CDR1 is GTSNPN, CDR2 SVGIG (reference sequence). Between the trimmed V and J ends, which lost 1 base and 5 bases, there was a span of 6 bases. The CDR3 has 12 residues. CDR3 residues: CAWSDTYQPQHF. DNA for the CDR3: TGTGCCTGGAGTGACACGTATCAGCCCCAGCATTTT.